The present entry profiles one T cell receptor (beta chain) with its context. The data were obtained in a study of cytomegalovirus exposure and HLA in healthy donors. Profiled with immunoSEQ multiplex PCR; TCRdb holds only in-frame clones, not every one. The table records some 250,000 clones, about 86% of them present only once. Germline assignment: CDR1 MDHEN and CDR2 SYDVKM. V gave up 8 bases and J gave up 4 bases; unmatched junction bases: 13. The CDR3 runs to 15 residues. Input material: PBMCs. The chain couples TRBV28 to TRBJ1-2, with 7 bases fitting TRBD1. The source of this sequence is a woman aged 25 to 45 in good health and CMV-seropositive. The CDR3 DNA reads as TGTGCCAGCTCCTCCGGGGCAGGGGGGACCTATGGCTACACCTTC. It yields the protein CASSSGAGGTYGYTF.